This paragraph reports one T cell receptor (beta chain). The antigen it binds to is not known. The record has no base qualities; no much larger clone is one base away. The data were obtained in a study of cytomegalovirus exposure and HLA in healthy donors (dated by TCRdb to 2016 to 2017). Study-level background: The 500 to 800 repertoires of the first cohort and the roughly 120 validation repertoires were produced on the same platform, according to a later analysis. The study aimed to test whether cataloging public T cell receptors could reveal signatures of past pathogen exposure. A separate validation cohort of 100 to 150 different subjects was used in addition to the roughly 670-subject first cohort. To predict cytomegalovirus infection status, the study combined high-throughput TCR immunosequencing, statistical association of individual TCRs with disease status, and machine learning.

Beyond this particular receptor, the publication reports: In a later analysis, TCRs clustered in the first cohort were found to also tend to co-occur in the approximately 110 validation repertoires, with over 90% of cluster scores above 0. A few of the identified cytomegalovirus-associated TCR beta chains were confirmed in vitro to be specific for cytomegalovirus antigens. It was suggested by the authors that the approach could potentially be generalized to other disease states and immunological phenotypes. While some public TCRs were present in many individuals, most TCR sequences turned up only very rarely across donors. In both the original and validation cohorts, the classifier was reported to diagnose cytomegalovirus status with high specificity and sensitivity. A total of about 180 TCR beta chains were listed by the study as associated with cytomegalovirus. All 120 or so repertoires were used to score co-occurrence in the validation cohort in a later analysis, because that analysis had no HLA typing for the cohort.

Separate from the approximately 670-subject first cohort, the validation cohort of 95 to 150 subjects was the group to which the donors belonged. The library was made by the immunoSEQ multiplex PCR assay. On the authors' methods: A statistical classification framework was built to diagnose cytomegalovirus status from the catalog of TCR beta chain sequences. TCRdb limited this immuneACCESS table to in-frame rearrangements with V and J called. A share of clones is missing; checked studies link under half to unresolved V genes, and the rest is unexplained. D and trimming come from the DNA, and the V and J calls and clone size come from that table. Recorded for this sample are 150,000 to 200,000 clones; more than 70% of them occurred a single time. About 9.4% of the sample is taken by the ten largest. Based on the germline V gene (reference sequence), the CDR1 and CDR2 sequences are MNHEY and SMNVEV. The junction carries 8 bases between V and J, which are trimmed by 6 bases and 1 base respectively. Inclusive of the bounding cysteine and phenylalanine, the CDR3 is 13 residues long. CDR3 DNA only is kept here, 39 bases in frame from base 1.

The sequence was collected from a man aged 25 to 45 in good health and CMV-seropositive. This receptor chain uses TRBV27 and TRBJ2-3, with the D gene too uncertain to name. The sequenced material came from PBMCs. DNA sequence: TGTGCCAGCAGGACATTTCGCACAGATACGCAGTATTTT. This translates into CASRTFRTDTQYF.